The 21 T cell receptor beta chains listed next were all sequenced from one sample in a study of blood T cell repertoires in COVID-19. Sequencing used immunoSEQ multiplex PCR; TCRdb keeps in-frame clones, though not all of them. Among 55,000 to 80,000 clones listed, roughly 91% were seen once. Sample: peripheral blood. These receptors were obtained from a human donor in a cohort sampled during active COVID-19.

This chain links TRBV7-2 with TRBJ2-7; 7 bases align to TRBD1. The CDR3 is made up of 16 amino acids. Germline V gene data show CDR1 as SGHTA and CDR2 as FQGNSA. Unmatched junction bases numbered 12, after V lost 4 bases and J lost 3 bases. For the CDR3, the DNA is TGTGCCAGCAGCTCCTCCGGGACAGCGCTTTACTACGAGCAGTACTTC. It encodes CASSSSGTALYYEQYF.

The chain is built from TRBV6-2 or TRBV6-3 and TRBJ2-7; TRBD1 matches at 11 bases. The trim removed 5 bases at V and 4 bases at J, leaving 4 bases unmatched. Germline CDR1 reads MNHEY; CDR2 reads SVGEGT. The CDR3 is made up of 14 amino acids. This CDR3 is CASSHGQGAYEQYF. The CDR3, as DNA: TGTGCCAGCAGTCACGGACAGGGGGCTTACGAGCAGTACTTC.

J is TRBJ2-2 and V is TRBV28; 9 nucleotides align to TRBD2. Germline V gene lookup returns CDR1 MDHEN and CDR2 SYDVKM. The V segment lost 3 bases and the J segment 7 bases; nucleotides outside the gene matches: 6. This CDR3 region has 15 residues. The CDR3: CASSLALAGHGELFF. Here the CDR3 DNA reads TGTGCCAGCAGTTTGGCACTAGCGGGCCACGGGGAGCTGTTTTTT. The whole variable domain, filled in from reference TRBV28 and TRBJ2-2, reads DVKVTQSSRYLVKRTGEKVFLECVQDMDHENMFWYRQDPGLGLRLIYFSYDVKMKEKGDIPEGYSVSREKKERFSLILESASTNQTSMYLCASSLALAGHGELFFGEGSRLTVL.

The V gene is TRBV5-1, the J gene TRBJ1-2; a weak D match, TRBD1 (6 bases). V gave up 1 base and J gave up 6 bases, with 7 bases separating them. The CDR3 is 12 amino acids. CDR1 and CDR2 (germline): SGHRS, YFSETQ. The CDR3 loop reads CASSLQGNGYTF. The CDR3 bases are TGCGCCAGCAGCTTGCAGGGGAATGGCTACACCTTC.

The chain is built from TRBV24-1 and TRBJ2-5; 7 bases match TRBD1. J gave up 2 bases and V 3 bases, and 11 bases lay outside the gene matches. Per the germline V gene, CDR1 is KGHDR and CDR2 is SFDVKD. The CDR3 length is 17 residues. The CDR3 reads CATSDPYSGTVQETQYF. The CDR3 DNA sequence: TGTGCCACCAGTGATCCATACTCCGGGACAGTGCAAGAGACCCAGTACTTC.

The J gene is TRBJ1-2, the V gene TRBV28, with a weak D call TRBD1 (5 bases). V was trimmed by 5 bases and J by 8 bases, leaving 15 bases between them. The CDR3 is 13 amino acids. The germline gives CDR1 MDHEN, CDR2 SYDVKM. Here the CDR3 reads CASSTRVVWGYTF. In DNA, the CDR3 is TGTGCCAGCAGTACCAGGGTAGTGTGGGGCTACACCTTC.

The V and J genes are TRBV6-2 or TRBV6-3 and TRBJ2-3; the D is unclear. The ends were cut back, 5 bases at V and 4 bases at J, with 16 bases in the middle. The CDR3 extends over 15 amino acids. The germline V gene has CDR1 MNHEY and CDR2 SVGEGT. This chain's CDR3 is CASSLLLHQSDTQYF. In nucleotides, the CDR3 is TGTGCCAGCAGTCTTCTTTTACACCAGTCAGATACGCAGTATTTT.

The chain employs TRBV18 and TRBJ1-1; a weak D match, TRBD1 (5 bases). The length of the CDR3 is 15 residues. V lost 3 bases to trimming and J lost 0 bases, with 11 bases between them. Germline V gene sequence: CDR1 KGHSH, CDR2 LQKENI. The CDR3 reads CASSPLTELNTEAFF. CDR3 coding DNA: TGTGCCAGCTCACCGCTGACAGAGCTGAACACTGAAGCTTTCTTT. Full variable domain (remainder filled in from reference TRBV18 and TRBJ1-1): NAGVMQNPRHLVRRRGQEARLRCSPMKGHSHVYWYRQLPEEGLKFMVYLQKENIIDESGMPKERFSAEFPKEGPSILRIQQVVRGDSAAYFCASSPLTELNTEAFFGQGTRLTVV.

V and J are TRBV18 and TRBJ2-7; TRBD2 matches at 12 bases. Germline V CDR1 and CDR2: KGHSH, LQKENI. The junction had 8 bases not matched to a gene; V was cut back by 8 bases and J by 0 bases. The CDR3 length is 16 residues. The CDR3 DNA reads as TGTGCCAGCGCCCCCGGACTAGCGGGAACCTCCTACGAGCAGTACTTC. This gives the protein CASAPGLAGTSYEQYF. Full variable domain (missing parts from reference TRBV18 and TRBJ2-7): NAGVMQNPRHLVRRRGQEARLRCSPMKGHSHVYWYRQLPEEGLKFMVYLQKENIIDESGMPKERFSAEFPKEGPSILRIQQVVRGDSAAYFCASAPGLAGTSYEQYFGPGTRLTVT.

The chain has TRBV28 and TRBJ2-7, with D possibly matching TRBD2 (6 bases). The germline V and J ends were trimmed by 6 bases and 0 bases, with 12 bases remaining between them. This CDR3 has 14 amino acids. Germline V gene sequence: CDR1 MDHEN, CDR2 SYDVKM. CDR3 coding DNA: TGTGCCAGCAGCCGGGGGACTTTCTCCTACGAGCAGTACTTC. It encodes CASSRGTFSYEQYF.

This clone was seen a handful of times. The chain employs TRBV7-2 and TRBJ1-6, with D tentatively TRBD1 (5 bases). CDR1 is SGHTA and CDR2 is FQGNSA in the germline V gene. The CDR3 covers 15 residues. Trimming removed 5 bases from V and 7 bases from J, with 15 bases in between. This CDR3 reads CASSPNGGRNSPLHF. The DNA of the CDR3 is TGTGCCAGCAGCCCAAACGGGGGGAGGAATTCACCCCTCCACTTT.

The chain couples TRBV2 to TRBJ2-5; possible D gene TRBD2, 5 bases. Deletions cut 4 bases from V and 5 bases from J, with 8 bases between. Germline V gene sequence: CDR1 SNHLY, CDR2 FYNNEI. The length of the CDR3 is 12 residues. The CDR3 sequence is CASSVWEETQYF. For the CDR3, the DNA is TGTGCCAGCAGTGTCTGGGAGGAGACCCAGTACTTC.

CDR3 DNA: TGTGCCAGCTCACCGGATTTGACAGTCGACGAGCAGTACTTC. It yields the protein CASSPDLTVDEQYF. The rearrangement joins TRBV18 to TRBJ2-7; perhaps TRBD1 as D (5 bases). Trimming removed 3 bases from V and 5 bases from J, with 14 bases in between. Germline CDR1 and CDR2: KGHSH and LQKENI. The CDR3 contains 14 residues.

The chain recombines TRBV5-1 with TRBJ2-2; 10 nucleotides agree with TRBD1. Germline CDR1 and CDR2: SGHRS and YFSETQ. The CDR3 covers 16 residues. V shed 4 bases and J 0 bases; nucleotides not matched to a gene: 3. CDR3 DNA sequence: TGCGCCAGCAGCGGGGGGACAGGGGCGAACACCGGGGAGCTGTTTTTT. It is translated as CASSGGTGANTGELFF.

This clone has just one count. The gene calls are TRBV5-4 and TRBJ2-2, with 11 bases aligning to TRBD2. V was clipped by 0 bases and J by 6 bases; unmatched bases: 1. The CDR3 is 15 amino acids. The germline V gene encodes CDR1 SGHNT and CDR2 YYREEE (reference sequence). The CDR3 DNA follows: TGTGCCAGCAGCTTGGGGACTAGCGGGCCCGGGGAGCTGTTTTTT. This translates into CASSLGTSGPGELFF.

The chain has TRBV7-3 and TRBJ1-2, with D uncertain. Trimming took off 1 base at V and 3 bases at J, with 6 bases between the two ends. CDR1 is SGHTA, CDR2 FQGTGA, per germline. The CDR3 runs to 13 residues. Written as DNA, the CDR3 is TGTGCCAGCAGCTTAAATGGAGACTATGGCTACACCTTC. It yields the protein CASSLNGDYGYTF.

The rearrangement uses TRBV18 and TRBJ1-2; D call uncertain. CDR1 and CDR2 (germline): KGHSH, LQKENI. Trimming pared 3 bases from V and 2 bases from J, leaving 7 bases between. The length of the CDR3 is 13 residues. CDR3 protein: CASSPEKNYGYTF. The CDR3 nucleotides are TGTGCCAGCTCACCGGAGAAAAACTATGGCTACACCTTC.

This sequence joins TRBV28 and TRBJ1-2; a possible D gene is TRBD1 (6 bases). CDR3 size: 15 residues. V lost 7 bases and J lost 3, with 18 bases in between. CDR1 is MDHEN and CDR2 is SYDVKM in the germline V gene. The CDR3 nucleotides are TGTGCCAGCACCAACGGGGGGGGCGCGGACTATGGCTACACCTTC. As protein: CASTNGGGADYGYTF.

The chain employs TRBV7-9 and TRBJ2-5, with 9 bases fitting TRBD2. The CDR3 has 13 residues. V lost 11 bases and J lost 4; bases outside the gene matches: 8. The germline gives CDR1 SEHNR, CDR2 FQNEAQ (reference sequence). CDR3 sequence (DNA): TGTGCCCTTCCAGCACTAGCGGGAGAGACCCAGTACTTC. Translating it yields CALPALAGETQYF.

The chain links TRBV5-1 to TRBJ2-2; D remains unclear. V was cut by 0 bases and J by 8 bases, with 8 bases left in between. From germline, CDR1 is SGHRS and CDR2 YFSETQ. The CDR3 runs to 13 residues. The CDR3 DNA reads TGCGCCAGCAGCTTGGAATCCCGGGGGGAGCTGTTTTTT. As protein: CASSLESRGELFF.

The chain uses TRBV7-2 and TRBJ1-2; D is perhaps TRBD1 (5 bases). Germline V lookup: CDR1 SGHTA, CDR2 FQGNSA. The CDR3 runs 13 residues. The germline V and J ends were trimmed by 6 bases and 3 bases, with 11 bases remaining between them. CDR3 sequence reads: CASRPDNDYGYTF. The CDR3 DNA sequence: TGTGCCAGCAGACCGGACAACGACTATGGCTACACCTTC.